Listed below are T cell receptor beta chains from one sample, sequenced in a study of T cells in localized non-small cell lung cancer. The repertoire was sequenced with immunoSEQ multiplex PCR; TCRdb's copy has only in-frame clones and lacks some. This table has under 7,000 clones, approximately 40% appearing once. Sequencing was performed on lung tumor tissue, taken before any cancer treatment. The source of these receptors is a man between 40 and 75 years old with stage III lung adenocarcinoma. Both conserved end residues are part of each CDR3. The D gene is left open where the match is weak. Clone size is shown for a subset of rows, as once, few, many or a class of expanded clone.

cdr3_length | j_call | d_call | clone_size | v_call | cdr3_aa
13 | TRBJ2-7 | . | . | TRBV29-1 | CSASRNRENEQYF
15 | TRBJ1-1 | . | many | TRBV6-8 | CASSYSSTDTREAFF
13 | TRBJ2-5 | . | . | TRBV29-1 | CSVRKAGPETQYF
14 | TRBJ2-5 | . | . | TRBV7-6 | CASSLTGLPETQYF
14 | TRBJ2-7 | . | . | TRBV18 | CASSLGTLENEQYF
15 | TRBJ1-4 | . | medium-sized | TRBV6-8 | CASSYSGSTNEKLFF
11 | TRBJ2-7 | . | few | TRBV30 | CASAGGPEQYF
14 | TRBJ1-2 | . | . | TRBV6-8 | CASSYGGTPVGYTF
13 | TRBJ2-7 | TRBD1 | . | TRBV12-5 | CASALGQAYEQYF
14 | TRBJ1-4 | TRBD1 | . | TRBV11-3 | CASSRGQWNEKLFF
14 | TRBJ1-2 | TRBD1 | . | TRBV11-3 | CASSPGQGDYGYTF
15 | TRBJ2-2 | . | . | TRBV18 | CASSPVKGDTGELFF
14 | TRBJ2-7 | . | . | TRBV18 | CASSPGISSYEQYF
15 | TRBJ2-7 | TRBD2 | . | TRBV9 | CASSPSGAGTYEQYF
14 | TRBJ1-3 | . | medium-sized | TRBV11-3 | CASSDQSSGNTIYF
15 | TRBJ2-7 | . | few | TRBV1 | CASSQGRDNSYEQYF
15 | TRBJ2-2 | . | . | TRBV5-1 | CASSSGPAETGELFF
16 | TRBJ2-2 | TRBD1 | . | TRBV9 | CASSATGTGNTGELFF
15 | TRBJ2-5 | . | . | TRBV7-5 | CASSLARQGKETQYF
15 | TRBJ1-5 | TRBD1 | few | TRBV6-8 | CASSWSSGGDQPQHF
16 | . | . | few | TRBV18 | CASSPYVGDSTYEQYF
15 | TRBJ2-1 | . | medium-sized | TRBV11-3 | CASSISGLIVDEQFF
16 | TRBJ2-3 | TRBD2 | . | TRBV5-1 | CASSSPGLAGEDTQYF
14 | TRBJ1-5 | . | . | TRBV28 | CASSLGQSNQPQHF
15 | TRBJ2-2 | . | . | TRBV7-5 | CASSSQGVGTGELFF
13 | TRBJ1-1 | TRBD1 | many | TRBV6-8 | CAIRRDRETEAFF
15 | TRBJ2-1 | TRBD1 | medium-sized | TRBV11-3 | CASSLEDRQYNEQFF
16 | TRBJ2-7 | TRBD1 | . | TRBV15 | CATSRKRTGESYEQYF
14 | TRBJ2-5 | . | large | TRBV14 | CASSQNTRGETQYF
13 | TRBJ1-5 | . | few | TRBV29-1 | CSASQGRDQPQHF
16 | TRBJ1-2 | . | . | TRBV14 | CASSQVGGALGYGYTF
14 | TRBJ2-7 | TRBD2 | . | TRBV5-1 | CASSRTSGAYEQYF
16 | TRBJ2-2 | TRBD2 | . | TRBV5-1 | CASSVTSGSNPGELFF
15 | TRBJ2-3 | TRBD2 | few | TRBV11-3 | CASSTRGVQADTQYF
16 | TRBJ2-3 | . | . | TRBV25-1 | CASSPAVGKETDTQYF
18 | TRBJ2-3 | . | few | TRBV9 | CASSVAPSQRISTDTQYF
12 | TRBJ2-7 | . | . | TRBV30 | CAWSRAGIEQYF
13 | TRBJ2-7 | . | few | TRBV9 | CASSAGVEHEQYF
14 | TRBJ2-7 | . | large | TRBV9 | CASSPGGDSYEQYF
17 | TRBJ2-2 | TRBD2 | . | TRBV15 | CATSSRGTSGGTGELFF